This is a list of T cell receptor beta chains from one sample in a study of shared clonotypes between healthy human individuals. The protocol was immunoSEQ multiplex PCR, while the TCRdb copy is restricted to in-frame clones and leaves out a portion. The data hold millions of clones, with about 92% observed a single time. Sequencing was performed on naive CD8+ T cells from PBMCs. All receptors come from a man younger than 35 in good health. Some clones in this sample may be carry-over from other donors' samples. The CDR3 runs from the conserved cysteine through the conserved F or W. A D gene is named only where the DNA matches it firmly. Where a row states a size, it is once, few, many or the class of an expanded clone; other rows omit it.

D,size,V,J,CDR3,DNA
-,-,TRBV27,TRBJ2-7,CASSSSLGGLTYEQYF,TGTGCCAGCAGTTCGTCTTTGGGCGGGCTAACCTACGAGCAGTACTTC
-,-,TRBV11-2,TRBJ2-5,CASSLEGISQETQYF,TGTGCCAGCAGCTTAGAAGGGATATCCCAAGAGACCCAGTACTTC
-,few,TRBV28,TRBJ1-1,CASSPQGRVSEAFF,TGTGCCAGCAGTCCCCAGGGCAGGGTTTCTGAAGCTTTCTTT
-,-,TRBV30,TRBJ1-2,CAWSVPGDGYTF,TGTGCCTGGAGTGTACCGGGAGATGGCTACACCTTC
TRBD1,-,TRBV19,TRBJ1-1,CASSIDRGRGEVNTEAFF,TGTGCCAGTAGTATAGATCGCGGCAGGGGGGAGGTGAACACTGAAGCTTTCTTT
TRBD1,-,TRBV11-2,TRBJ1-1,CASSSTGGRAEAFF,TGTGCCAGCAGCTCAACAGGGGGCAGGGCTGAAGCTTTCTTT
-,-,TRBV7-2,TRBJ2-1,CASSLSASNEQFF,TGTGCCAGCAGCTTGTCGGCCTCCAATGAGCAGTTCTTC
-,-,TRBV30,TRBJ2-1,CAWSPGVEQFF,TGTGCCTGGAGTCCGGGAGTTGAGCAGTTCTTC
-,-,TRBV7-3,TRBJ2-7,CASSWYGGSSYEQYF,TGTGCCAGCAGCTGGTATGGGGGGAGCTCCTACGAGCAGTACTTC
-,-,TRBV4-2,TRBJ2-5,CASSLPSAQETQYF,TGTGCCAGCAGCCTCCCTAGCGCCCAAGAGACCCAGTACTTC
-,once,TRBV11-2,TRBJ1-3,CASRGAGNTIYF,TGTGCCAGCAGGGGGGCTGGAAACACCATATATTTT
-,-,TRBV30,TRBJ1-1,CAWRGLNAEAFF,TGTGCCTGGAGGGGCTTGAACGCTGAAGCTTTCTTT
TRBD2,-,TRBV28,TRBJ2-3,CASSPGSGGRATDTQYF,TGTGCCAGCAGTCCTGGCTCTGGCGGGAGGGCCACAGATACGCAGTATTTT
-,-,TRBV5-5,TRBJ1-4,CASRSWGATNEKLFF,TGTGCCAGCAGGTCCTGGGGTGCAACTAATGAAAAACTGTTTTTT
-,-,TRBV11-3,TRBJ1-3,CASSLGASTIYF,TGTGCCAGCAGCTTAGGAGCATCCACCATATATTTT
-,-,TRBV7-9,TRBJ2-1,CASSPTSHPYNEQFF,TGTGCCAGCAGCCCGACTTCCCACCCCTACAATGAGCAGTTCTTC
TRBD1,few,TRBV6-1,TRBJ1-2,CASREDSTGGGYGYTF,TGTGCCAGCAGGGAAGACTCGACAGGGGGAGGATATGGCTACACCTTC
-,-,TRBV11-1,TRBJ2-7,CASSYWGAYEQYF,TGTGCCAGCAGCTACTGGGGCGCCTACGAGCAGTACTTC
-,-,TRBV28,TRBJ1-1,CASSLTDNTEAFF,TGTGCCAGCAGTTTGACGGACAACACTGAAGCTTTCTTT
TRBD1,-,TRBV4-1,TRBJ2-2,CASSHENTGVTGELFF,TGCGCCAGCAGCCACGAAAATACAGGGGTCACCGGGGAGCTGTTTTTT
-,-,TRBV27,TRBJ2-1,CASSLLGEEQFF,TGTGCCAGCAGTTTACTAGGGGAAGAGCAGTTCTTC
TRBD2,-,TRBV5-1,TRBJ2-1,CASSLDAGGNEQFF,TGCGCCAGCAGCTTGGACGCGGGAGGTAATGAGCAGTTCTTC
-,-,TRBV6-1,TRBJ2-7,CASSEWGSYEQYF,TGTGCCAGCAGTGAATGGGGTAGCTACGAGCAGTACTTC
TRBD1,-,TRBV6-1,TRBJ2-3,CASRDRDSPPYTQYF,TGTGCCAGCAGAGACCGGGACAGCCCACCGTACACGCAGTATTTT
-,-,TRBV7-2,TRBJ1-3,CASSPARPGNTIYF,TGTGCCAGCAGCCCCGCGAGACCTGGAAACACCATATATTTT
TRBD1,-,TRBV29-1,TRBJ1-1,CSVERTGGYTEAFF,TGCAGCGTTGAGAGGACAGGGGGGTACACTGAAGCTTTCTTT
TRBD1,once,TRBV5-1,TRBJ2-1,CASSTMGQGVYNEQFF,TGCGCCAGCAGCACCATGGGACAGGGGGTTTACAATGAGCAGTTCTTC
TRBD2,-,TRBV4-1,TRBJ2-1,CASSPTSGSYNEQFF,TGCGCCAGCAGCCCAACTAGCGGTTCCTACAATGAGCAGTTCTTC
TRBD1,-,TRBV30,TRBJ1-2,CAWSAGGTGVDGYTF,TGTGCCTGGAGTGCCGGGGGGACAGGGGTTGATGGCTACACCTTC
-,-,TRBV27,TRBJ1-5,CASSLLGFREGDQPQHF,TGTGCCAGCAGTTTATTGGGTTTCAGGGAGGGTGATCAGCCCCAGCATTTT
-,-,TRBV19,TRBJ2-2,CASSPRGSTGELFF,TGTGCCAGTAGTCCACGTGGAAGCACCGGGGAGCTGTTTTTT
-,once,TRBV28,TRBJ2-7,CASSPLQAPYEQYF,TGTGCCAGCAGTCCCCTGCAGGCGCCCTACGAGCAGTACTTC
TRBD2,-,TRBV19,TRBJ2-1,CASSIGLAGGYNEQFF,TGTGCCAGTAGTATCGGCCTAGCGGGAGGATACAATGAGCAGTTCTTC
-,-,TRBV28,TRBJ1-5,CATALLVGLVRNQPQHF,TGTGCCACCGCCTTGTTGGTCGGCCTGGTGAGAAATCAGCCCCAGCATTTT
TRBD2,-,TRBV5-1,TRBJ2-7,CASSALAGRGDEQYF,TGCGCCAGCAGCGCCTTAGCGGGAAGGGGAGACGAGCAGTACTTC
TRBD2,-,TRBV11-2,TRBJ2-1,CASSSGGGPLNEQFF,TGTGCCAGCAGCTCGGGGGGAGGGCCCCTCAATGAGCAGTTCTTC
TRBD2,-,TRBV4-1,TRBJ2-3,CASSLAGDTDTQYF,TGCGCCAGCAGCCTGGCGGGAGACACAGATACGCAGTATTTT
TRBD2,-,TRBV13,TRBJ2-2,CASSLRETGELFF,TGTGCCAGCAGCTTGCGGGAGACCGGGGAGCTGTTTTTT
-,-,TRBV27,TRBJ2-1,CASSPQGSSYNEQFF,TGTGCCAGCAGTCCCCAGGGGAGCTCCTACAATGAGCAGTTCTTC
TRBD1,-,TRBV5-1,TRBJ2-4,CASSLADPGTGKNIQYF,TGCGCCAGCAGCTTGGCGGACCCCGGGACAGGGAAAAACATTCAGTACTTC
-,-,TRBV6-1,TRBJ2-3,CASSERGTLRMDTQYF,TGTGCCAGCAGTGAACGGGGAACCCTACGGATGGATACGCAGTATTTT
-,-,TRBV27,TRBJ2-7,CASSFGGGYEQYF,TGTGCCAGCAGTTTTGGTGGGGGTTACGAGCAGTACTTC
TRBD1,-,TRBV19,TRBJ2-1,CASSLGGREQFF,TGTGCCAGTAGTCTAGGGGGCCGTGAGCAGTTCTTC
-,-,TRBV6-5,TRBJ1-2,CASTTGAYGYTF,TGTGCCAGCACAACAGGCGCCTATGGCTACACCTTC
TRBD2,-,TRBV4-1,TRBJ2-7,CASSQEVAGYSYEQYF,TGCGCCAGCAGCCAAGAGGTAGCGGGATACTCCTACGAGCAGTACTTC
-,-,TRBV29-1,TRBJ2-7,CSVESQGSYEQYF,TGCAGCGTTGAGTCGCAAGGGAGCTACGAGCAGTACTTC
TRBD2,-,TRBV5-5,TRBJ2-7,CASSLGRGTRFYEQYF,TGTGCCAGCAGCTTGGGGCGTGGGACTAGATTCTACGAGCAGTACTTC
-,once,TRBV5-8,TRBJ1-1,CASRLGRDTEAFF,TGTGCCAGCCGCTTGGGTCGGGACACTGAAGCTTTCTTT